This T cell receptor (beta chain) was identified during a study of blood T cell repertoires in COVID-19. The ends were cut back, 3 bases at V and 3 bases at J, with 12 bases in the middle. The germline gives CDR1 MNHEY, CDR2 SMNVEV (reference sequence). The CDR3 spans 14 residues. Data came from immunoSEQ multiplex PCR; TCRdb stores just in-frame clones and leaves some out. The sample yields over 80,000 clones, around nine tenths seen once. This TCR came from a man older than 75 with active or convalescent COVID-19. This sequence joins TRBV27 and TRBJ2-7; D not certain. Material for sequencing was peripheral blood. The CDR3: CASSFTQEHYEQYF. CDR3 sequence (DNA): TGTGCCAGCAGTTTTACCCAAGAGCACTACGAGCAGTACTTC.